Listed here are 11 T cell receptor beta chains from one sample, sequenced in a study of OX40 agonist ivuxolimab in advanced cancers. Data came from immunoSEQ multiplex PCR; TCRdb stores just in-frame clones and leaves some out. This sample has more than 60,000 clones, with more than 70% found just once. The sample consisted of CD4+ or CD8+ T cells sorted from blood, taken in a trial of the OX40 agonist ivuxolimab. The receptors here all came from an adult with an advanced solid tumor such as melanoma, head and neck, liver or kidney cancer.

The chain uses TRBV12-5 and TRBJ1-3; D remains ambiguous. V lost 8 bases and J 1 base, leaving 18 bases between the germline ends. Germline assignment: CDR1 LGHNT and CDR2 FRNRAP. CDR3 length: 16 amino acids. The CDR3 DNA is TGTGCTAGTTCCTTGATGGGCCCCGGGTCTGGAAACACCATATATTTT. Amino acids: CASSLMGPGSGNTIYF.

The V call is TRBV5-1, the J call TRBJ1-1; D is perhaps TRBD1 (5 bases). Trimming cost V 4 bases and J 1 base, with 14 bases left between them. The CDR3 totals 15 residues. Germline V gene data show CDR1 as SGHRS and CDR2 as YFSETQ. For the CDR3, the DNA is TGCGCCAGCAGCCCGGAAGGGACGGAGAACACTGAAGCTTTCTTT. Translated, it gives CASSPEGTENTEAFF.

The V and J genes are TRBV5-4 and TRBJ2-7, with D hard to call. Germline CDR1 SGHNT, CDR2 YYREEE (reference sequence). With 1 base removed from V and 4 bases from J, the gap between germline ends came to 6 bases. The CDR3 runs to 12 residues. This CDR3 reads CASSLKSYEQYF. The CDR3 DNA reads as TGTGCCAGCAGCTTGAAGTCTTACGAGCAGTACTTC.

The chain carries TRBV11-2 and TRBJ2-2, with 7 bases that match TRBD2. The CDR3 is 15 amino acids. The V and J ends lost 5 bases and 2 bases, in that order; junction bases with no gene match: 5. Germline V gene sequence: CDR1 SGHAT, CDR2 FQNNGV. CDR3 loop: CASSMGLPNTGELFF. CDR3 coding DNA: TGTGCCAGCAGCATGGGACTACCTAACACCGGGGAGCTGTTTTTT.

This clone occurred once. CDR3 protein: CASSSLGTGELFF. The CDR3 DNA reads TGCGCCAGCAGCTCACTAGGCACCGGGGAGCTGTTTTTT. The chain couples TRBV5-1 to TRBJ2-2; weak D call: TRBD2 (5 bases). Per germline, CDR1 SGHRS and CDR2 YFSETQ. The CDR3 spans 13 residues. Trimming removed 3 bases from V and 4 bases from J, with 7 bases in between.

The chain combines TRBV29-1 with TRBJ2-1; D unclear. Germline CDR1 reads SQVTM; CDR2 reads ANQGSEA. The CDR3 length is 12 residues. V shed 2 bases and J shed 6 bases, with 8 bases lying between them. In DNA, the CDR3 is TGCAGCGTTGAATCCAGCTTCAATGAGCAGTTCTTC. Protein: CSVESSFNEQFF.

This clone was seen once. The rearrangement joins TRBV11-2 to TRBJ2-5, with 7 bases aligning to TRBD2. There are 15 residues in the CDR3. Germline CDR1 and CDR2: SGHAT and FQNNGV. Trimming at V came to 3 bases and at J to 6 bases, leaving 10 bases not matched to a gene. CDR3 sequence (DNA): TGTGCCAGCAGCTTGAGGGGAGGGATCTTACAGACCCAGTACTTC. This encodes CASSLRGGILQTQYF.

The CDR3 DNA reads as TGTGCCATCAGTGAGTCGCCCGGGAATCAGCCCCAGCATTTT. Translation: CAISESPGNQPQHF. The chain is built from TRBV10-3 and TRBJ1-5; D is unclear. The CDR3 extends over 14 amino acids. V gave up 0 bases and J gave up 4 bases, with 7 bases separating them. Germline lookup yields CDR1 ENHRY and CDR2 SYGVKD.

In its sample, this clone was seen a few times. This sequence joins TRBV5-6 and TRBJ1-2; D is perhaps TRBD1 (6 bases). Trimming removed 7 bases from V and 2 bases from J, with 18 bases in between. This CDR3 comprises 15 residues. CDR1 is SGHDT and CDR2 is YYEEEE in the germline V gene. CDR3 nucleotides: TGTGCCAGCGCCGGCCCGTGGACAGTCAACTATGGCTACACCTTC. Its protein is CASAGPWTVNYGYTF.

V is TRBV11-3 and J is TRBJ1-1, with D unresolved. In germline, CDR1 is SGHNT, CDR2 YENEEA. The CDR3 loop spans 15 amino acids. The V and J ends lost 1 base and 2 bases respectively, with 11 bases between them. CDR3 in amino acids: CASSLGEGGNTEAFF. CDR3 nucleotide sequence: TGTGCCAGCAGCTTAGGTGAGGGCGGAAACACTGAAGCTTTCTTT.

The chain couples TRBV5-8 to TRBJ1-1; possible D gene TRBD1, 6 bases. The CDR3 spans 12 residues. V lost 4 bases to trimming and J lost 6 bases, with 10 bases between them. Looked up from germline, CDR1 is SGHTS and CDR2 is YDEGEE. The CDR3 loop reads CASSVDRSEAFF. The CDR3 DNA reads as TGTGCCAGCAGCGTTGACAGGTCTGAAGCTTTCTTT.